The T cell receptor beta chain described here comes from a study of cytomegalovirus exposure and HLA in healthy donors. Study-level points and caveats: Exclusion applied to some V segments, including TRBV6-2 and TRBV6-3, as they were indistinguishable. Information on immune exposure was restricted to one variable (CMV serostatus).

CDR3 length: 14 residues. Germline lookup yields CDR1 LNHNV and CDR2 YYDKDF (reference sequence). The V and J ends lost 5 bases and 6 bases respectively, with 13 bases between them. The PCR contained 60 Vbeta and 13 Jbeta primers. TCRdb's table, derived via immunoSEQ multiplex PCR, lists solely in-frame clones and lacks some. The data show approximately 190,000 clones, 87% seen once. Comments on this clone: Its antigen is unidentified.

Sequences were obtained from PBMCs. The receptor's source is a man younger than 40 in good health and CMV-seronegative. The chain carries TRBV15 and TRBJ1-4, with TRBD1 as a possible D gene (6 bases). The CDR3 DNA follows: TGTGCCACCAGCCCGCGGACAGATTATGAAAAACTGTTTTTT. It encodes CATSPRTDYEKLFF.